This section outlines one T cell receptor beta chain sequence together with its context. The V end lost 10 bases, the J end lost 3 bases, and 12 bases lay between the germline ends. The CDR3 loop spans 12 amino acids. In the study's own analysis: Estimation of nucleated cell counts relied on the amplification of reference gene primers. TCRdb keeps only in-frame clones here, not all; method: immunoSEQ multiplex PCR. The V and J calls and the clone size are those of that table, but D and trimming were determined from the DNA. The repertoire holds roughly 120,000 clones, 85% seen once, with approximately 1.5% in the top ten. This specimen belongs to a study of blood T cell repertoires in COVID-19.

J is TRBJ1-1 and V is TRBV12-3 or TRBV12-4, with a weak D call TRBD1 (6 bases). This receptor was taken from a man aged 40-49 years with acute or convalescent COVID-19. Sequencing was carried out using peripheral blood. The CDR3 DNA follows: TGTGCCACAGGGGTTTCCCACACTGAAGCTTTCTTT. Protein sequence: CATGVSHTEAFF.